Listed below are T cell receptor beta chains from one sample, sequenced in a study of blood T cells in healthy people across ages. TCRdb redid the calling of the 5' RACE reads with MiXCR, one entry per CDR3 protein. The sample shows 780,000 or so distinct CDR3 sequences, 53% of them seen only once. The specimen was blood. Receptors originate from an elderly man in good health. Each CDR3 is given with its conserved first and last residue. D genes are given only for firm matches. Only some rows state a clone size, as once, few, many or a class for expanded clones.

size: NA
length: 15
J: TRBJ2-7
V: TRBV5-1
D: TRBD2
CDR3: CASSSQVAGDYEQYF
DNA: TGCGCCAGCAGCTCCCAGGTAGCGGGAGACTACGAGCAGTACTTC

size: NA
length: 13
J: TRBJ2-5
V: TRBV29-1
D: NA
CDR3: CSVERDLGETQYF
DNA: TGCAGCGTTGAGAGGGATCTTGGGGAGACCCAGTACTTC

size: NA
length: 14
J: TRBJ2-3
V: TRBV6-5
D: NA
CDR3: CASSSRQSTDTQYF
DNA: TGTGCCAGCAGTTCGCGTCAGAGCACAGATACGCAGTATTTT

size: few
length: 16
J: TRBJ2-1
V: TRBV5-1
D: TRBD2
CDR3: CASSLGTSGMVNEQFF
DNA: TGCGCCAGCAGCCTCGGGACTAGCGGGATGGTTAATGAGCAGTTCTTC

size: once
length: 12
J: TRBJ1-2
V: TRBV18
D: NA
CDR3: CASSPTAGGYTF
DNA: TGTGCCAGCTCACCGACAGCTGGTGGCTACACCTTC

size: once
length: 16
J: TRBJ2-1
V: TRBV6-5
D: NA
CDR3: CASTRRIRDPYNEQFF
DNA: TGTGCCAGCACACGGAGGATACGGGACCCCTACAATGAGCAGTTCTTC

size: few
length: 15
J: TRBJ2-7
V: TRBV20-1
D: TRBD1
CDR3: CSARDRGQHSYEQYF
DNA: TGCAGTGCTAGAGATAGGGGGCAGCACTCCTACGAGCAGTACTTC

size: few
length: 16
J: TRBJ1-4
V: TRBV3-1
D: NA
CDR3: CASSPQQGRDNEKLFF
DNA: TGTGCCAGCAGCCCCCAACAGGGACGGGATAATGAAAAACTGTTTTTT

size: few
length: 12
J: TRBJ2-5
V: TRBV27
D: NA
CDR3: CASGKIQETQYF
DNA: TGTGCCAGCGGCAAAATTCAAGAGACCCAGTACTTC

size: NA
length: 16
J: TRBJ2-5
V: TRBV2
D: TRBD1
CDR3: CASSIRDRGAGETQYF
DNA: TGTGCCAGCAGTATCCGGGACAGGGGGGCCGGGGAGACCCAGTACTTC

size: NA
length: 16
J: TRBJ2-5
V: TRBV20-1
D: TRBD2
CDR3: CSALGLASMVAETQYF
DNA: TGCAGTGCTTTGGGACTAGCGTCTATGGTTGCGGAGACCCAGTACTTC

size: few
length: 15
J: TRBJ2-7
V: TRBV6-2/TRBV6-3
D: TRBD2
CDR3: CASREKNPPGRGQYF
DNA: TGTGCCAGCAGAGAGAAAAATCCTCCAGGGAGGGGGCAGTACTTC

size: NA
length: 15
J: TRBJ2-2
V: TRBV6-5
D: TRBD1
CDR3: CASRPGGVLEGELFF
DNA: TGTGCCAGCAGACCAGGGGGCGTCCTGGAAGGGGAGCTGTTTTTT

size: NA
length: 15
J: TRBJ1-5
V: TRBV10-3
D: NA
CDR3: CAISEPTNSNQPQHF
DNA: TGTGCCATCAGTGAACCGACAAATAGCAATCAGCCCCAGCATTTT

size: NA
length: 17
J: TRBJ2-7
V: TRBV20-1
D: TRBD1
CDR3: CSARPHRFPGQGGEQYF
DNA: TGCAGTGCTAGACCTCACCGCTTCCCGGGACAGGGCGGCGAGCAGTACTTC

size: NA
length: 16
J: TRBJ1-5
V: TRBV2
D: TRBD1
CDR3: CASSSDRAYSNQPQHF
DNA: TGTGCCAGCAGTTCCGACAGGGCGTATAGCAATCAGCCCCAGCATTTT

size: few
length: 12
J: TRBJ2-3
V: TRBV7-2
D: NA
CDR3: CASSLERDTQYF
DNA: TGTGCCAGCAGCTTAGAACGGGATACGCAGTATTTT

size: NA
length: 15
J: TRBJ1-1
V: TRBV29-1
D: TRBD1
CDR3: CSVEEDRAGSTEAFF
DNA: TGCAGCGTTGAAGAGGACAGGGCGGGGAGCACTGAAGCTTTCTTT

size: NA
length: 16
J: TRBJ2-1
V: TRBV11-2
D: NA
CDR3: CASSFFYSRIYNEQFF
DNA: TGTGCCAGCAGCTTCTTTTATAGCCGAATCTACAATGAGCAGTTCTTC

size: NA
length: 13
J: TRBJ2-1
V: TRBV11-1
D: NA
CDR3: CASSGVTASEQFF
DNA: TGTGCCAGCAGCGGAGTTACAGCGTCTGAGCAGTTCTTC

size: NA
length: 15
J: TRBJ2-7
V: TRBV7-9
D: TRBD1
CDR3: CASSGHPDRDNEQYF
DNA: TGTGCCAGCAGCGGCCACCCCGACAGGGACAACGAGCAGTACTTC

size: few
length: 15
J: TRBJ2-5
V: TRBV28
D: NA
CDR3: CASSLLSRSPETQYF
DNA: TGTGCCAGCAGTTTATTAAGTAGGAGCCCCGAGACCCAGTACTTC

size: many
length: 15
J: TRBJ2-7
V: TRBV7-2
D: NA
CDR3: CASSTGGSGSYEQYF
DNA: TGTGCCAGCAGTACCGGGGGTAGCGGCTCCTACGAGCAGTACTTC

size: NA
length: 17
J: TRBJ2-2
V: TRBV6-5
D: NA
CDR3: CASSYSEGETNTGELFF
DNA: TGTGCCAGCAGTTACTCTGAGGGAGAAACGAACACCGGGGAGCTGTTTTTT

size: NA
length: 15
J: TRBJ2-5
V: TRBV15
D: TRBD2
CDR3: CATSRAAGDQETQYF
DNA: TGTGCCACCAGCAGAGCAGCGGGAGACCAAGAGACCCAGTACTTC

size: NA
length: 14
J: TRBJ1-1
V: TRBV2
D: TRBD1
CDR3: CASIQGASRTEAFF
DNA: TGTGCCAGTATACAGGGGGCGAGTAGGACTGAAGCTTTCTTT

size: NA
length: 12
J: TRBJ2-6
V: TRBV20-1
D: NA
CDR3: CSSSPGANVLTF
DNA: TGCAGTTCGTCACCCGGGGCCAACGTCCTGACTTTC

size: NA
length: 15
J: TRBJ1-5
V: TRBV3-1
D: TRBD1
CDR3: CASSQGQGGGQPQHF
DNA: TGTGCCAGCAGCCAAGGACAGGGCGGCGGACAGCCCCAGCATTTT

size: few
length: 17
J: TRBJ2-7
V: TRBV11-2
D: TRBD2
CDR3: CASSFTSGGGAHYEQYF
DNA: TGTGCCAGCAGCTTTACTAGCGGAGGGGGGGCTCACTACGAGCAGTACTTC

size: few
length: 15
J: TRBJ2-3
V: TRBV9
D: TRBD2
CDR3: CASSALAGDPDTQYF
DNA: TGTGCCAGCAGCGCACTAGCGGGAGACCCAGATACGCAGTATTTT

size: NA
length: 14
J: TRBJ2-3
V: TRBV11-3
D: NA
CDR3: CASSFGRESDTQYF
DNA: TGTGCCAGCAGCTTTGGCAGGGAATCAGATACGCAGTATTTT